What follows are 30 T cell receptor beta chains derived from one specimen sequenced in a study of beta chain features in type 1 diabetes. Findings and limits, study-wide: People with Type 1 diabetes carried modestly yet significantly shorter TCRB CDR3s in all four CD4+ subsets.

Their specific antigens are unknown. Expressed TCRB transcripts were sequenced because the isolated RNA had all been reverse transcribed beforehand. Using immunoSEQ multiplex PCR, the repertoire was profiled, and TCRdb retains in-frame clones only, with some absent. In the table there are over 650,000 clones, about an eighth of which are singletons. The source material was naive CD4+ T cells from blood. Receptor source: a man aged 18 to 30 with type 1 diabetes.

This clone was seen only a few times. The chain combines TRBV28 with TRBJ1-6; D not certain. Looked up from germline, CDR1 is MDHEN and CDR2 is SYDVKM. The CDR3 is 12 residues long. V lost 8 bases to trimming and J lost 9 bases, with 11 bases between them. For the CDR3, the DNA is TGTGCCAGCGGGAGATCTTTTTCACCCCTCCACTTT. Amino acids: CASGRSFSPLHF.

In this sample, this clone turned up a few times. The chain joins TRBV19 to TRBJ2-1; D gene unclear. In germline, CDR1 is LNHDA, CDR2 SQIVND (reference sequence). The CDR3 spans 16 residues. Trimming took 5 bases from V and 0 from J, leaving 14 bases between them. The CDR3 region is CASSGGVGDSYNEQFF. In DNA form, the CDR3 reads TGTGCCAGTAGTGGCGGCGTTGGAGACTCCTACAATGAGCAGTTCTTC.

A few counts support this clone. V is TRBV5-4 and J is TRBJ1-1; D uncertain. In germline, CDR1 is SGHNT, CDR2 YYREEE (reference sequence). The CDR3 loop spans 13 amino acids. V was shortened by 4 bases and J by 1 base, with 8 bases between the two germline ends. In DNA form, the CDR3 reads TGTGCCAGCAGCGCGACCAAGAACACTGAAGCTTTCTTT. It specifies CASSATKNTEAFF. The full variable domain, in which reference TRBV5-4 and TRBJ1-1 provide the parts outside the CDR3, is ETGVTQSPTHLIKTRGQQVTLRCSSQSGHNTVSWYQQALGQGPQFIFQYYREEENGRGNFPPRFSGLQFPNYSSELNVNALELDDSALYLCASSATKNTEAFFGQGTRLTVV.

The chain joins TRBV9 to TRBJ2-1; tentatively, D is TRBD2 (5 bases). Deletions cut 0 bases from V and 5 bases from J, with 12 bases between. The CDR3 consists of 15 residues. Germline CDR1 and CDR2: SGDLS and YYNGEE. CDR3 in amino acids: CASSVVGREDNEQFF. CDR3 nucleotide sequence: TGTGCCAGCAGCGTAGTAGGACGGGAAGACAATGAGCAGTTCTTC.

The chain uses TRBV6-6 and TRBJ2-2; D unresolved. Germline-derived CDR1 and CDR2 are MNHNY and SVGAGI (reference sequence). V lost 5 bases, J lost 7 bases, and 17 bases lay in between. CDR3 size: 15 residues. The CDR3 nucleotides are TGTGCCAGCAGTGAGGTTTGGGGATCGGGCGGGGAGCTGTTTTTT. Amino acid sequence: CASSEVWGSGGELFF.

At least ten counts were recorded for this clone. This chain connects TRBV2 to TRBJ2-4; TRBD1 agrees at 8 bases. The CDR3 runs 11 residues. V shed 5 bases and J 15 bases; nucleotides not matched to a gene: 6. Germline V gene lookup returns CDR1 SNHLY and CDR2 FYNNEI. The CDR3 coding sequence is TGTGCCAGCAGTCTAGGACAGGGCGGGTACTTC. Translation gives CASSLGQGGYF.

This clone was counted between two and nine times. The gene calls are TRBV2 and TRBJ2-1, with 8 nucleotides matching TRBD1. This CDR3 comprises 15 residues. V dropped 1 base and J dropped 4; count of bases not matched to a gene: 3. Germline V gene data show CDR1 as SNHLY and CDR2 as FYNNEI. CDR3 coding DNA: TGTGCCAGCAGTGAAGGAGGACAGGGATACAATGAGCAGTTCTTC. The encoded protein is CASSEGGQGYNEQFF.

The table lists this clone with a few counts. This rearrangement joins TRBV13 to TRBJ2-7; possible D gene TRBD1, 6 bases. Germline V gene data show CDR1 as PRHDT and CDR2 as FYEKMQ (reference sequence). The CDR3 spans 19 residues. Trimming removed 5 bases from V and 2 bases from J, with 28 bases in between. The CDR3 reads CASSLLSLRSDRSPYEQYF. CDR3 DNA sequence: TGTGCCAGCAGCCTCCTCAGTCTTCGGTCCGACAGGAGTCCCTACGAGCAGTACTTC.

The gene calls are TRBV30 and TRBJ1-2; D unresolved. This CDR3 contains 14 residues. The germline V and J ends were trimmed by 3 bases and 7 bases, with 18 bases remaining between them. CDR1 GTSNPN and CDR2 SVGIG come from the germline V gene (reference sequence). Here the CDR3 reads CAWSPEALAGGYTF. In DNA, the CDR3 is TGTGCCTGGAGCCCTGAGGCTTTAGCGGGTGGCTACACCTTC.

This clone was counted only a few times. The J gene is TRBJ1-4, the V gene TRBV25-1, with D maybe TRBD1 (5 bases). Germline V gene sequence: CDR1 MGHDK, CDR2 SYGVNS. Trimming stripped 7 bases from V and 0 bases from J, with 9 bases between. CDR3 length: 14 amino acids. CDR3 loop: CASIDSATNEKLFF. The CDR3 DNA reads TGTGCCAGCATCGACAGTGCAACTAATGAAAAACTGTTTTTT.

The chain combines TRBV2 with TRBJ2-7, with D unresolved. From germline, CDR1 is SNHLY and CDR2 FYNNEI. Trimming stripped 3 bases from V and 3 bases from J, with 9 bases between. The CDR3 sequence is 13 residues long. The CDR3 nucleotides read TGTGCCAGCAGTGAGAACAGCTACTACGAGCAGTACTTC. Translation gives CASSENSYYEQYF.

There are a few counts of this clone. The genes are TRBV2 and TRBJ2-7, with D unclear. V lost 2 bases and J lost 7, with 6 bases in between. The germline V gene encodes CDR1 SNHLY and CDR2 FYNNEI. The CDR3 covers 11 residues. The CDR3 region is CASSEWVEQYF. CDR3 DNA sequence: TGTGCCAGCAGTGAATGGGTGGAGCAGTACTTC.

The CDR3 nucleotides are TGCAGCGTTAAGGGTCAGGGCCAGAATGAAGCTTTCTTT. It is translated as CSVKGQGQNEAFF. This chain joins TRBV29-1 and TRBJ1-1, with D possibly being TRBD1 (5 bases). The CDR3 covers 13 residues. CDR1 and CDR2 (germline): SQVTM, ANQGSEA. The germline V and J ends were trimmed by 5 bases and 7 bases, with 17 bases remaining between them.

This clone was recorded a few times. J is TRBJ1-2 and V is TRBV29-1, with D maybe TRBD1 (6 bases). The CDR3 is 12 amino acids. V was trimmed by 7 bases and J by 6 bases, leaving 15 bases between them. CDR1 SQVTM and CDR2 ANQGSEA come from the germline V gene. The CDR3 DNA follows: TGCAGCGCCCATAAACAGGGCCATGGCTACACCTTC. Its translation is CSAHKQGHGYTF.

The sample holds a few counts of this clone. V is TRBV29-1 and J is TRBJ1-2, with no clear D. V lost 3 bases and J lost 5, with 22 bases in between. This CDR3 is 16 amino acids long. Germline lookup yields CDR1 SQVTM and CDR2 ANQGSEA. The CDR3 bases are TGCAGCGTTGAGGGCAGGCCTACCAAAAATGTTTATGGCTACACCTTC. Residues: CSVEGRPTKNVYGYTF. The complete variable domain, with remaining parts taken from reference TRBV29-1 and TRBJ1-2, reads SAVISQKPSRDICQRGTSLTIQCQVDSQVTMMFWYRQQPGQSLTLIATANQGSEATYESGFVIDKFPISRPNLTFSTLTVSNMSPEDSSIYLCSVEGRPTKNVYGYTFGSGTRLTVV.

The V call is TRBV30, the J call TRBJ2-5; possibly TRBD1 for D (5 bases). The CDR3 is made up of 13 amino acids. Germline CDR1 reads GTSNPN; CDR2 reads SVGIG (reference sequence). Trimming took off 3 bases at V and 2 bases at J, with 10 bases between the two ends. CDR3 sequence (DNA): TGTGCCTGGAGGACCCAGGGACAAGAGACCCAGTACTTC. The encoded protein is CAWRTQGQETQYF.

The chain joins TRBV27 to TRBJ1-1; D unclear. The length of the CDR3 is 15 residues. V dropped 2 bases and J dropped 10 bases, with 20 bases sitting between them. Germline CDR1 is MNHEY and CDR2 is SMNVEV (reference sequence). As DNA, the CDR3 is TGTGCCAGCAGTTTAATAGGTTCCAATCCAGGTCGAGCTTTCTTT. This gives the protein CASSLIGSNPGRAFF.

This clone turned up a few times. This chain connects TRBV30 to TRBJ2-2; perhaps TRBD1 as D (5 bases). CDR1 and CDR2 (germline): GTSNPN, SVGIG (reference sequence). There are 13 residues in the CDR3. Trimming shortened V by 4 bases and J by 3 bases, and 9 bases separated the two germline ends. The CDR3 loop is CAWTRAYTGELFF. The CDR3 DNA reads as TGTGCCTGGACCAGGGCTTACACCGGGGAGCTGTTTTTT.

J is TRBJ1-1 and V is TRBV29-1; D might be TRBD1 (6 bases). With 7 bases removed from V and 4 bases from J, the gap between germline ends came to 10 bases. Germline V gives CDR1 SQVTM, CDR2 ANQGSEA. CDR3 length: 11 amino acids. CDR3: CSGGHGTEAFF. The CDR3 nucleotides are TGCAGCGGGGGACATGGCACTGAAGCTTTCTTT.

CDR3 in amino acids: CASSRNPSGGYTF. DNA of the CDR3: TGTGCCAGCAGCCGAAACCCAAGTGGTGGCTACACCTTC. The chain recombines TRBV14 with TRBJ1-2; D gene unclear. Germline V lookup: CDR1 SGHDN, CDR2 FVKESK. Trimming left V 4 bases short and J 7 bases short, with 13 bases between. The CDR3 covers 13 residues.

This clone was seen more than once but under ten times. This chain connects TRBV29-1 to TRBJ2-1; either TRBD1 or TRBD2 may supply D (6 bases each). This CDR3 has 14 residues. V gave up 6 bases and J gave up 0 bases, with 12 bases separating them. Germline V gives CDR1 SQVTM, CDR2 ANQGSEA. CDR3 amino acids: CSVGGGSSYNEQFF. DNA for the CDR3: TGCAGCGTCGGAGGGGGGAGCTCCTACAATGAGCAGTTCTTC.

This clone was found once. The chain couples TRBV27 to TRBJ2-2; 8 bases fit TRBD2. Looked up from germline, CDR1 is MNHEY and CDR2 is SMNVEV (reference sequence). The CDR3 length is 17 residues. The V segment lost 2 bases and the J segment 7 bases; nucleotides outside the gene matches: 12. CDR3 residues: CASSLDWRAGEGGELFF. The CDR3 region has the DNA TGTGCCAGCAGTTTAGATTGGCGAGCGGGAGAGGGCGGGGAGCTGTTTTTT.

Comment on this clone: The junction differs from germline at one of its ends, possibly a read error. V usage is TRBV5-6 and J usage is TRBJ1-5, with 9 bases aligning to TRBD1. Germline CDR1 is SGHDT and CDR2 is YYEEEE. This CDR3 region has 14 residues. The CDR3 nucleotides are TGTGCCAGCAGCTTCACAGGGGGCAATCGGCCCCAGCATTTT. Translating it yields CASSFTGGNRPQHF.

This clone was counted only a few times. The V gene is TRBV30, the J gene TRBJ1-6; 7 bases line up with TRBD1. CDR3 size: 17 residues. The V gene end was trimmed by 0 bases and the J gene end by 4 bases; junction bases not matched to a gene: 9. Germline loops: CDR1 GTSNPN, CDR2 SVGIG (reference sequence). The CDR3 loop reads CAWSVLSPGQYNSPLHF. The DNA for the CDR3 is TGTGCCTGGAGTGTATTGTCCCCGGGACAGTATAATTCACCCCTCCACTTT.

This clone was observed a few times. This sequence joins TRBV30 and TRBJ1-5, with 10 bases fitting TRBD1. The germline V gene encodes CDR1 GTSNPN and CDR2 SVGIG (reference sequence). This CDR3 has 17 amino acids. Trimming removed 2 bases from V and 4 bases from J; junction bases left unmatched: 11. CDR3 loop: CAWSRGQGGAQNQPQHF. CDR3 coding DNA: TGTGCCTGGAGTCGAGGACAGGGGGGGGCTCAAAATCAGCCCCAGCATTTT.

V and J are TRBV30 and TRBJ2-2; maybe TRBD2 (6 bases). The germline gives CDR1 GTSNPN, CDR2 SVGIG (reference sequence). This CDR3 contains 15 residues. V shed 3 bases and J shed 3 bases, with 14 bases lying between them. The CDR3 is CAWSLAGGYTGELFF. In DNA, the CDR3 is TGTGCCTGGAGCTTAGCCGGGGGATACACCGGGGAGCTGTTTTTT.

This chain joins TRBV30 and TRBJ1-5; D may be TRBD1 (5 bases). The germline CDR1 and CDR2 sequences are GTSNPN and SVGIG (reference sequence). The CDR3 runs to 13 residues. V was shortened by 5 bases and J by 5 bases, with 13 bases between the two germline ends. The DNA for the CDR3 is TGTGCCTGGTCTACACTCAGGGATCAGCCCCAGCATTTT. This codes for CAWSTLRDQPQHF.

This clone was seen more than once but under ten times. The CDR3 here is CATSRDQETEAFF. The DNA for the CDR3 is TGTGCCACCAGCAGAGATCAGGAGACTGAAGCTTTCTTT. The chain carries TRBV15 and TRBJ1-1; D gene uncertain. Germline V gives CDR1 LNHNV, CDR2 YYDKDF (reference sequence). Trimming took off 0 bases at V and 5 bases at J, with 7 bases between the two ends. The CDR3 is 13 residues long. The full variable domain, in which reference TRBV15 and TRBJ1-1 provide the parts outside the CDR3, is DAMVIQNPRYQVTQFGKPVTLSCSQTLNHNVMYWYQQKSSQAPKLLFHYYDKDFNNEADTPDNFQSRRPNTSFCFLDIRSPGLGDTAMYLCATSRDQETEAFFGQGTRLTVV.

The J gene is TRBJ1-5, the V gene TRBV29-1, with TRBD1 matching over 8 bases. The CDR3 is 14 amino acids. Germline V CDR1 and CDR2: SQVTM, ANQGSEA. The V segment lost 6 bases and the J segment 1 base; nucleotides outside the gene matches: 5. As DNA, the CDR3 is TGCAGCGTAGGACAGGGTACGAGCAATCAGCCCCAGCATTTT. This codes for CSVGQGTSNQPQHF. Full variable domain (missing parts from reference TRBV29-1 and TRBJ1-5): SAVISQKPSRDICQRGTSLTIQCQVDSQVTMMFWYRQQPGQSLTLIATANQGSEATYESGFVIDKFPISRPNLTFSTLTVSNMSPEDSSIYLCSVGQGTSNQPQHFGDGTRLSIL.

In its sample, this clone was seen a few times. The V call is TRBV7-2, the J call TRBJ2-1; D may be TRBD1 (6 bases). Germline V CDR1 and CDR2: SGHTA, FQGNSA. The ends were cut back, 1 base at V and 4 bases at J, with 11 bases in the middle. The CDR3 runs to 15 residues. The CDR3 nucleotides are TGTGCCAGCAGCTTAGAGGGGACACAATACAATGAGCAGTTCTTC. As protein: CASSLEGTQYNEQFF.